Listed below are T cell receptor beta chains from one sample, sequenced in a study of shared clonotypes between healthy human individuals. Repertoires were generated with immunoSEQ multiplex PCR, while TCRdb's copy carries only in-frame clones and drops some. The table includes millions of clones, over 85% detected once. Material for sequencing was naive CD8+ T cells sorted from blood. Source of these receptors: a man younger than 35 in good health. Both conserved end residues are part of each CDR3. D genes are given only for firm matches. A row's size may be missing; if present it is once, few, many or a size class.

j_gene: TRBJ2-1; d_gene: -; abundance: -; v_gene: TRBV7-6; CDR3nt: TGTGCCAGCAGCCCCGGACAATCCTACAATGAGCAGTTCTTC; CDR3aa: CASSPGQSYNEQFF
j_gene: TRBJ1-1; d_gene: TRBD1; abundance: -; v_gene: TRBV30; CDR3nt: TGTGCCTGGATTTATCCGACAGGGGGGTTGTCTGAAGCTTTCTTT; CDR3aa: CAWIYPTGGLSEAFF
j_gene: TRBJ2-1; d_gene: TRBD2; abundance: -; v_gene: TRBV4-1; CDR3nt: TGCGCCAGCAGTAACAGCGGGGGCACATGGGAGCAGTTCTTC; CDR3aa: CASSNSGGTWEQFF
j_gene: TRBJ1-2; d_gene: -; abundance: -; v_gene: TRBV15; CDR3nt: TGTGCCACCAGCAACCCGGCGGAAGTTCCTGGCTACACCTTC; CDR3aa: CATSNPAEVPGYTF
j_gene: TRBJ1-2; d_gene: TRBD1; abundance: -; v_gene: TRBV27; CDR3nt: TGTGCCAGCAGCCCACAGGGGAACTATGGCTACACCTTC; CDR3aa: CASSPQGNYGYTF
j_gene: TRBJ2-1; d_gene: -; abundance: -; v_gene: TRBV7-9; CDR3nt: TGTGCCAGCAGCCCCGCCATAGGGGGGATCAATGAGCAGTTCTTC; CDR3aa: CASSPAIGGINEQFF
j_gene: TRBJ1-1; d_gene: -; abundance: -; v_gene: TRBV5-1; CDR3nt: TGCGCCAGCAGCCTAAAGTCAGGGTATGGCACTGAAGCTTTCTTT; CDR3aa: CASSLKSGYGTEAFF
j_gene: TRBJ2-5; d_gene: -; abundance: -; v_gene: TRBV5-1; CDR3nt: TGCGCCAGCAGCTTGGGCCTGGGGGCATCGCCGACCCAGTACTTC; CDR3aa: CASSLGLGASPTQYF
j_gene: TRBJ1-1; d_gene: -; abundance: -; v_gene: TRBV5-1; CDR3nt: TGCGCCAGCAGCCCACAGGGTAACACTGAAGCTTTCTTT; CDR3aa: CASSPQGNTEAFF
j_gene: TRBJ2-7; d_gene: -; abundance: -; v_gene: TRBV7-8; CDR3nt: TGTGCCAGCAGCTTAGCCGGACTGTCCTACGAGCAGTACTTC; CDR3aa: CASSLAGLSYEQYF
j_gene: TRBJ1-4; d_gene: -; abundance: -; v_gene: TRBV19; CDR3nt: TGTGCCAGTAGTGCCCCGACAGTGGTGAATGAAAAACTGTTTTTT; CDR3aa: CASSAPTVVNEKLFF
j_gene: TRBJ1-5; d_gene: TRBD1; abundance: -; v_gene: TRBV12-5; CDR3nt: TGTGCTAGTGGTGAGGACAGGGGAGGGCTAAATCAGCCCCAGCATTTT; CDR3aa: CASGEDRGGLNQPQHF
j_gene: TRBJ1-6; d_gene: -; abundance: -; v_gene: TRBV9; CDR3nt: TGTGCCAGCAGCGTAGGGGTGACTTTAGGTTCACCCCTCCACTTT; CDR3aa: CASSVGVTLGSPLHF
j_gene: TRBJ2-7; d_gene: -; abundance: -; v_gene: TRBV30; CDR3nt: TGTGCCTGGAGTGACCCCCCCCGACAGTCCTACGAGCAGTACTTC; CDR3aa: CAWSDPPRQSYEQYF
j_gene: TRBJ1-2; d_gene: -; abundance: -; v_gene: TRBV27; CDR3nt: TGTGCCAGCAGTTTAAGAGGGGGAATAGACTATGGCTACACCTTC; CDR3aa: CASSLRGGIDYGYTF
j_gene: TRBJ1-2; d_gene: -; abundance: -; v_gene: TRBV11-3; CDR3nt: TGTGCCAGCAGCTTAGAAATGTGGTTTAACTATGGCTACACCTTC; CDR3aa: CASSLEMWFNYGYTF
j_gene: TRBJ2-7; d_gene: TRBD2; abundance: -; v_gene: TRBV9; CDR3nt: TGTGCCAGCAGCCTTGGGACTAGCGGCACTTACGAGCAGTACTTC; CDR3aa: CASSLGTSGTYEQYF
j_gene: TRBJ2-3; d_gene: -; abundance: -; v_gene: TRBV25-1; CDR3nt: TGTGCCAGCAGTGGCAGCGGCACAGATACGCAGTATTTT; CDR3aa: CASSGSGTDTQYF
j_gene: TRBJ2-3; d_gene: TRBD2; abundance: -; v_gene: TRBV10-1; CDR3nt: TGCGCCAGCAGTGGTGGGACTAGCCCAGATACGCAGTATTTT; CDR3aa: CASSGGTSPDTQYF
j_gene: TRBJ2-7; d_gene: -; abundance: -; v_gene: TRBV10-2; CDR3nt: TGCGCCAGCAGTGTCTCTCTCTACGAGCAGTACTTC; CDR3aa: CASSVSLYEQYF
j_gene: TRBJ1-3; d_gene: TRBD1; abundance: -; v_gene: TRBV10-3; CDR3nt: TGTGCCATCAGCTCCGGGACAGAAGGATCCTCTGGAAACACCATATATTTT; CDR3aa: CAISSGTEGSSGNTIYF
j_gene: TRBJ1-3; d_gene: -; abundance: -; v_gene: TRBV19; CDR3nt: TGTGCCAGTAGTACGCACGGTGGAAACACCATATATTTT; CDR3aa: CASSTHGGNTIYF
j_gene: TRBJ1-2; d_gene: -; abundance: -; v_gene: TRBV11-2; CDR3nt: TGTGCCAGCAGCCCAACGTCTGGGGATGGCTACACCTTC; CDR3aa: CASSPTSGDGYTF
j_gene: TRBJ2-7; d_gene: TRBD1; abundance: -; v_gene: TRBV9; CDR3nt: TGTGCCAGCAGCGCCCAGGGGGAGAGTCCCTACGAGCAGTACTTC; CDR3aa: CASSAQGESPYEQYF
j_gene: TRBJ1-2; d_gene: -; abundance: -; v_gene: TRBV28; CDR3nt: TGTGCCAGCAGTTTTCACCCCGCCCAGCGGTATGGCTACACCTTC; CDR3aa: CASSFHPAQRYGYTF
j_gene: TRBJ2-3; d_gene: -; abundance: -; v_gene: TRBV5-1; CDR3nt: TGCGCCAGCAGCTTGAGAGGCGGAAGCACAGATACGCAGTATTTT; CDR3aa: CASSLRGGSTDTQYF
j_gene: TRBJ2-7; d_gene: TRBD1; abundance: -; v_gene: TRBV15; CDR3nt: TGTGCCACCAGCAGCCTCGGACAGGGAGTGACCTCCTACGAGCAGTACTTC; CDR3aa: CATSSLGQGVTSYEQYF
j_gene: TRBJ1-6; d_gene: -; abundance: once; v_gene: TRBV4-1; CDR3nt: TGCGCCAGCAGCCAAGATCTGGACTATAATTCACCCCTCCACTTT; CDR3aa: CASSQDLDYNSPLHF
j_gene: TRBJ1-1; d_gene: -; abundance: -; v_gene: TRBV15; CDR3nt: TGTGCCTCGGGAGGGGTCATGAACACTGAAGCTTTCTTT; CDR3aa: CASGGVMNTEAFF
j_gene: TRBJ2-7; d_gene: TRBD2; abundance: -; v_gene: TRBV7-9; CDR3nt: TGTGCCAGCAGCCATGTAGCGGGAGTGTCCGAGCAGTACTTC; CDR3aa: CASSHVAGVSEQYF
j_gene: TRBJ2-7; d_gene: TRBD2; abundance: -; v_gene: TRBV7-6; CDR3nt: TGTGCCAGCAGCTTAGACCCGGGGGGAACCTACGAGCAGTACTTC; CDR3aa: CASSLDPGGTYEQYF
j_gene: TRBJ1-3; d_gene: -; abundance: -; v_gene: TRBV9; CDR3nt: TGTGCCAGCAGCGCCCCGGTGGCCGGGGGGGACTCTGGAAACACCATATATTTT; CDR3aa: CASSAPVAGGDSGNTIYF
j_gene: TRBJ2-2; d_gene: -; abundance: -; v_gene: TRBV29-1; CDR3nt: TGCAGCACAAAATACGCGAACACCGGGGAGCTGTTTTTT; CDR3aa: CSTKYANTGELFF
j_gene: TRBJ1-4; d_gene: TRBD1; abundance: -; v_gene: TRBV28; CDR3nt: TGTGCCAGCAGACGACAACAGGGGGCGTTAGGGACTAATGAAAAACTGTTTTTT; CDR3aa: CASRRQQGALGTNEKLFF
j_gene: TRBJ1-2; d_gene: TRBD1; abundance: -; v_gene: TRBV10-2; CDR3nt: TGCGCCAGCAGGCCGTCGCAGGGGGCGAACTATGGCTACACCTTC; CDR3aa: CASRPSQGANYGYTF
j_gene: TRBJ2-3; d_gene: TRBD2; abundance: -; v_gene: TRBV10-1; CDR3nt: TGCGCCAGCAGTGAGGGGGGGGAGGGCACAGATACGCAGTATTTT; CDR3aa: CASSEGGEGTDTQYF
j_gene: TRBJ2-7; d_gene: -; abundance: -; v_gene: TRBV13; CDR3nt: TGTGCCAGCAGTTTGAGGGGGGACAGCTCCTACGAGCAGTACTTC; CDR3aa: CASSLRGDSSYEQYF
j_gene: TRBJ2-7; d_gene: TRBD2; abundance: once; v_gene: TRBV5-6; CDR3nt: TGTGCCAGCAGCTATTCCCCTAGCGGGGCCTCCTACGAGCAGTACTTC; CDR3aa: CASSYSPSGASYEQYF
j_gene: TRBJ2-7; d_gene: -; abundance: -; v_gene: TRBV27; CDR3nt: TGTGCCAGCAGTTTAACAGGGGAGGCGGGCGAGCAGTACTTC; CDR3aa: CASSLTGEAGEQYF
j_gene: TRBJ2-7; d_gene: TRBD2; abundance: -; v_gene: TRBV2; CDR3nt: TGTGCCAGCAGTGAAGATGCAGGACTAGCGGCCTACGAGCAGTACTTC; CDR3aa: CASSEDAGLAAYEQYF
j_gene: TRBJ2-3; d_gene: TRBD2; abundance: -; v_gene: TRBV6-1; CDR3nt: TGTGCCAGCAGTGAGATGGGGGGGGGCACAGATACGCAGTATTTT; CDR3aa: CASSEMGGGTDTQYF